This T cell receptor (beta chain) was captured in a study of vaccination effects on CD4 cells after COVID-19. Study-level background: Samples were collected from a few convalescent patients early and late following vaccination. Relative to the second dose, post-vaccine samples were obtained a median of 72 days later.

Germline CDR1 is SGHDN and CDR2 is FVKESK. This CDR3 region has 16 residues. V lost 1 base, J lost 8 bases, and 8 bases stayed unmatched. TCRdb's copy holds only in-frame clones and misses some; the assay was immunoSEQ multiplex PCR. The data contain some 50,000 clones, 65% to 80% of them singletons. Points on this clone: Its cognate antigen is unknown.

Subsequent to roughly 9 days of culture, CD4+ T cells were isolated. This individual contracted SARS-CoV-2 between March and December 2020, as verified by PCR. Each participant received a vaccine that was either BNT162b2 or mRNA-1273, given as two doses. Whole-study findings and limits: Clones that were induced by infection or by vaccine showed marked contraction late after vaccination. Convalescents' post-vaccine spike-reactive clones were mainly new, vaccine-induced.

The sequencing used CD4+ T cells from PBMCs cultured without peptide, collected after COVID-19 vaccination. The clonotype comes from a human donor who had a prior SARS-CoV-2 infection. The genes are TRBV14 and TRBJ1-4; 9 nucleotides align to TRBD1. In nucleotides, the CDR3 is TGTGCCAGCAGCCAAGGGAGACAGGGGGGCTCCGAAAAACTGTTTTTT. This sequence encodes CASSQGRQGGSEKLFF.